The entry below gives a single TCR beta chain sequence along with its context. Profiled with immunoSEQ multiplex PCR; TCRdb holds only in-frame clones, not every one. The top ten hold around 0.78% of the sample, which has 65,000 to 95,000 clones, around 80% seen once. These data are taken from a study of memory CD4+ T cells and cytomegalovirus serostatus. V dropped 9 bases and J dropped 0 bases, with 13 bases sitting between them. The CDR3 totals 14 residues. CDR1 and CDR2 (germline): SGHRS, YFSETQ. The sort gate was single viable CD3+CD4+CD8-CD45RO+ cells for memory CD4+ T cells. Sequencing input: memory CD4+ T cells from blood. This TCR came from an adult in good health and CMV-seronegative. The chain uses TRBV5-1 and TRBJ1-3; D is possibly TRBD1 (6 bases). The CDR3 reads CATRDTSSGNTIYF. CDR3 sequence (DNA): TGCGCCACCCGGGACACCAGCTCTGGAAACACCATATATTTT.